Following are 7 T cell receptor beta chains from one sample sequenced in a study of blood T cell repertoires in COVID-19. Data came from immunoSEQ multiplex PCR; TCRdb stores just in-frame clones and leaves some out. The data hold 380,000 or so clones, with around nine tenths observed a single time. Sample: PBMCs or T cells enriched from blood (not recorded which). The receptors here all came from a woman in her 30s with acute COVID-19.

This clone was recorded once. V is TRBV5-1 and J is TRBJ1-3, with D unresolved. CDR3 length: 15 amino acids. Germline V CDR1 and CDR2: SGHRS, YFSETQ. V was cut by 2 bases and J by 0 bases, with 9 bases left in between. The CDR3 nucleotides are TGCGCCAGCAGCTTTGGGCAGTCCTCTGGAAACACCATATATTTT. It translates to CASSFGQSSGNTIYF. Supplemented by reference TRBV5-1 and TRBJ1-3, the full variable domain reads KAGVTQTPRYLIKTRGQQVTLSCSPISGHRSVSWYQQTPGQGLQFLFEYFSETQRNKGNFPGRFSGRQFSNSRSEMNVSTLELGDSALYLCASSFGQSSGNTIYFGEGSWLTVV.

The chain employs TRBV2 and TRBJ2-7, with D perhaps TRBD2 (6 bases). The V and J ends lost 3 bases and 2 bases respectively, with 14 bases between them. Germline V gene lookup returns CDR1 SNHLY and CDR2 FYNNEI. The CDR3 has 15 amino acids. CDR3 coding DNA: TGTGCCAGCAGTGACACCGGGACGGGAGCCTACGAGCAGTACTTC. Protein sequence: CASSDTGTGAYEQYF.

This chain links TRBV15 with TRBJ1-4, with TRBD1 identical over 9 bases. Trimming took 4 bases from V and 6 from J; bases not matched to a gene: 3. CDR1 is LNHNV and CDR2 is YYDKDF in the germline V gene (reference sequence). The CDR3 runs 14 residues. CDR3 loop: CATSMGQGDEKLFF. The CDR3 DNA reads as TGTGCCACCAGCATGGGACAGGGCGATGAAAAACTGTTTTTT.

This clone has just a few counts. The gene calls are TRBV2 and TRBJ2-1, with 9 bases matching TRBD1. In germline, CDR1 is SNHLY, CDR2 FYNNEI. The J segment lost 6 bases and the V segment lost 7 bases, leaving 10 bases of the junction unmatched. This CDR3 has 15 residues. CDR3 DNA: TGTGCCAGCACCCCGGACAGGGGACAGGGCAATGAGCAGTTCTTC. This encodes CASTPDRGQGNEQFF.

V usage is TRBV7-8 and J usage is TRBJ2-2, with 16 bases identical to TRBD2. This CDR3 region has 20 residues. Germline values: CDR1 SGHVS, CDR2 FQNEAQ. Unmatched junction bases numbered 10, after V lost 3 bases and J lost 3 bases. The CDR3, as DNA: TGTGCCAGCAGCTTCGACCCGGGACTAGCGGGGGGGCAGGACACCGGGGAGCTGTTTTTT. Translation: CASSFDPGLAGGQDTGELFF.

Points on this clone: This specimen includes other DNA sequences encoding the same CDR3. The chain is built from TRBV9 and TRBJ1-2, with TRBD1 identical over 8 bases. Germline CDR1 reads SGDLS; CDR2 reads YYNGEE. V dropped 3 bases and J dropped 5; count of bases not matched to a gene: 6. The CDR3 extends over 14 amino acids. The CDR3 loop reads CASSAQGAGYGYTF. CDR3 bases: TGTGCCAGCAGCGCCCAGGGGGCAGGGTATGGCTACACCTTC. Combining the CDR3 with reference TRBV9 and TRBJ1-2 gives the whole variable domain DSGVTQTPKHLITATGQRVTLRCSPRSGDLSVYWYQQSLDQGLQFLIQYYNGEERAKGNILERFSAQQFPDLHSELNLSSLELGDSALYFCASSAQGAGYGYTFGSGTRLTVV.

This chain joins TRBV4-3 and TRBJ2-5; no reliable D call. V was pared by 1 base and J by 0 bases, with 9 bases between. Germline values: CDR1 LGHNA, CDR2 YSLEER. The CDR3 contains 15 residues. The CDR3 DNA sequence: TGCGCCAGCAGCCAAGGGGCAAACTACCAAGAGACCCAGTACTTC. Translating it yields CASSQGANYQETQYF.